The clone carrying this T cell receptor (beta chain) was recorded at least ten times. Its target is not known. This library used roughly 400 ng RNA and molecular barcoded adaptors spanning alpha/delta and beta/gamma chains. One entry per CDR3 protein, called by TCRdb with MiXCR from the reads. The sample contains around 58,000 distinct CDR3 sequences, approximately 14% of which appear only once. The data originate from a study of read filtering for tumor transcriptome and immune sequencing. Study at large: By R-ISS, stages I, II and III held about 8, 16 and 7 patients. Findings and caveats of the study: Correlation between methods rose after single-read clonotypes were removed. RNA-seq captured clonotypes less deeply and reliably than IR-seq. In IR-seq, single-read clonotypes were roughly 80% of clonotypes but approximately 3.5% of reads.

Trimming stripped 1 base from V and 3 bases from J, with 10 bases between. The CDR3 is 14 residues long. Germline V CDR1 and CDR2: DFQATT, SNEGSKA (reference sequence). The specimen was a population of CD138-negative cells sorted from bone marrow. The origin of this receptor is a donor at least 40 years old with multiple myeloma. J is TRBJ2-4 and V is TRBV20-1; either TRBD1 or TRBD2 may supply D (5 bases each). CDR3 nucleotides: TGCAGTGCTAGAGGCGAGGGGAACAAAAACATTCAGTACTTC. This sequence encodes CSARGEGNKNIQYF.